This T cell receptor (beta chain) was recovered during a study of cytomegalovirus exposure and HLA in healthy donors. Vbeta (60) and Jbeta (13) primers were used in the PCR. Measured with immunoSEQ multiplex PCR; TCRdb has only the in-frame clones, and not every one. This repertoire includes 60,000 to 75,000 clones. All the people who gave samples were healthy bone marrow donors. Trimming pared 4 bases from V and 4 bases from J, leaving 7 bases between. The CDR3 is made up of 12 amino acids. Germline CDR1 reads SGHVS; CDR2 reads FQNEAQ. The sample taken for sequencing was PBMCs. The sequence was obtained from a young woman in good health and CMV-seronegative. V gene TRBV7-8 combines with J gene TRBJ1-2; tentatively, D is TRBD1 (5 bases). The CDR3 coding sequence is TGTGCCAGCAGCTCTAGGGGCTATGGCTACACCTTC. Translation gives CASSSRGYGYTF.